This T cell receptor beta chain was sequenced in a study of a mutant IDH1 vaccine in newly diagnosed glioma. About the study: Investigators started vaccination 4-6 weeks after radiotherapy alone, or with temozolomide cycles.

This table comes from immunoSEQ multiplex PCR, and its TCRdb copy is limited to in-frame clones, with some not included. The sample has 35,000 to 45,000 clones, approximately 83% seen once. Time point of the sample: week 35, safety follow-up. Mutant IDH1 20-mer peptide, at 300 ug, made up each vaccine dose, with topical imiquimod. Points on this clone: Its target is not known.

The specimen comprised PBMCs, sampled from a glioma patient whose treatment included an IDH1 peptide vaccine. This clonotype was obtained from a woman in her forties or fifties with glioma.

The CDR3: CASSFPTGPSYEQYF. CDR3 sequence (DNA): TGTGCCAGCAGCTTCCCGACAGGGCCCTCCTACGAGCAGTACTTC. The chain recombines TRBV7-9 with TRBJ2-7; 7 nucleotides agree with TRBD1. V trimming: 3 bases; J trimming: 0 bases; junction bases outside the gene matches: 5. The CDR3 sequence is 15 residues long. The germline CDR1 and CDR2 sequences are SEHNR and FQNEAQ (reference sequence). The entire variable domain, with the rest obtained from reference TRBV7-9 and TRBJ2-7, is as follows: DTGVSQNPRHKITKRGQNVTFRCDPISEHNRLYWYRQTLGQGPEFLTYFQNEAQLEKSRLLSDRFSAERPKGSFSTLEIQRTEQGDSAMYLCASSFPTGPSYEQYFGPGTRLTVT.